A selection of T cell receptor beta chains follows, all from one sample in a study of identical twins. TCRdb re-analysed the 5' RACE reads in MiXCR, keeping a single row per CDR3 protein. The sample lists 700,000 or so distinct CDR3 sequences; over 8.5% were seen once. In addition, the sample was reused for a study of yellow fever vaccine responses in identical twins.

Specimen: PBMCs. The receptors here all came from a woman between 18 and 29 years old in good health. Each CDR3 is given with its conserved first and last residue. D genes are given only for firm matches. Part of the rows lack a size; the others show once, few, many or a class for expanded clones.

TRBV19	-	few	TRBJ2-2	TGTGCCAGTAGTATAGATGAGGACTGGCTGAACACCGGGGAGCTGTTTTTT	CASSIDEDWLNTGELFF
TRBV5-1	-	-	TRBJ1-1	TGCGCCAGCAGCTTGCCCGGGTGGACTGAAGCTTTCTTT	CASSLPGWTEAFF
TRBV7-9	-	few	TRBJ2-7	TGTGCCAGCAGCCGGAACCGGGACGGAGCCTCCGAGCAGTACTTC	CASSRNRDGASEQYF
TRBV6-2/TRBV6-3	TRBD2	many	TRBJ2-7	TGTGCCAGCGGTCTAATCGGCGGGAGCTACGAGCAGTACTTC	CASGLIGGSYEQYF
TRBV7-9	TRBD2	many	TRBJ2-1	TGTGCCAGCAGCACTGGACTAGCGGGGGGTGGAAATGAGCAGTTCTTC	CASSTGLAGGGNEQFF
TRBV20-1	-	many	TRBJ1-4	TGCAGTGCTGGACCGGACGGGAGCGATGAAAAACTGTTTTTT	CSAGPDGSDEKLFF
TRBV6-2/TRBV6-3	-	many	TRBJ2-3	TGTGCCAGCAGTGATGCAGATACGCAGTATTTT	CASSDADTQYF
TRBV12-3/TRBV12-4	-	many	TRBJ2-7	TGTGCCAGCAGTTCATCACGAGGGGCCGTGTTTCCCCACGAGCAGTACTTC	CASSSSRGAVFPHEQYF
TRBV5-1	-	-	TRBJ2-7	TGCGCCAGCAGCGAGAGAGCAGAGACCTACGAGCAGTACTTC	CASSERAETYEQYF
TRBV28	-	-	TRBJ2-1	TGTGCCAGCAGTTCACTAGCCCCATTCTCCTACAATGAGCAGTTCTTC	CASSSLAPFSYNEQFF
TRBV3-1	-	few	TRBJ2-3	TGTGCCAGCAGCCAAGAAGCTGGTACGCAGTATTTT	CASSQEAGTQYF
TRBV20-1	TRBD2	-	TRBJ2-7	TGCAGTGCTAAGCCGGGACTACAGCTGGAGCAGTACTTC	CSAKPGLQLEQYF
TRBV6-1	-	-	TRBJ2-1	TGTGCCAGCAGTGCTGTCCATACCTACAATGAGCAGTTCTTC	CASSAVHTYNEQFF
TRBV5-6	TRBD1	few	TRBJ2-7	TGTGCCAGCAGTTTCTCCTCCGGGACAGGGGACTACGAGCAGTACTTC	CASSFSSGTGDYEQYF
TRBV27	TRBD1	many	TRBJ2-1	TGTGCCAGCAGTTCGGCAGGGGGCAATGAGCAGTTCTTC	CASSSAGGNEQFF
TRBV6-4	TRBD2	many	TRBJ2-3	TGTGCCAGCAGTGAATTAGCGGGAGCCGCCCGGCCGCAGTATTTT	CASSELAGAARPQYF
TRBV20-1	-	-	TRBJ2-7	TGCAGTGCTAGAGATCTTTCGGGATCCGTCACCGGCGAGCAGTACTTC	CSARDLSGSVTGEQYF
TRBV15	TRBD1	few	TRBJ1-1	TGTGCCACCAGCAGGTTACAGGGGCTGAACACTGAAGCTTTCTTT	CATSRLQGLNTEAFF
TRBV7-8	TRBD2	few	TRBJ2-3	TGTGCCAGCAGCGGGCGGACTAGCGGGGGAAGCACAGATACGCAGTATTTT	CASSGRTSGGSTDTQYF
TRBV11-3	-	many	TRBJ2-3	TGTGCCAGCAGCACCGGGACATCCTTCACAGATACGCAGTATTTT	CASSTGTSFTDTQYF
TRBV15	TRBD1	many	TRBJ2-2	TGTGCCACCAGCAGAATCGACAGGGCCACCGGGGAGCTGTTTTTT	CATSRIDRATGELFF
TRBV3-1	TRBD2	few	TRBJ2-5	TGTGCCAGCAGCCAACCGGGACTAGCCGAGACCCAGTACTTC	CASSQPGLAETQYF
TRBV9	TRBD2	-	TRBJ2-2	TGTGCCAGCAGCGTAGCTAGCGGGGGGGCCACCGGGGAGCTGTTTTTT	CASSVASGGATGELFF
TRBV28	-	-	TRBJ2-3	TGTGCCAGCAGAAGGGGACGGGCGGGAGATACGCAGTATTTT	CASRRGRAGDTQYF
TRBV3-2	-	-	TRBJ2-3	TGTGCCTGCAGCCCCCCGAAAGCCAGCACAGATACGCAGTATTTT	CACSPPKASTDTQYF
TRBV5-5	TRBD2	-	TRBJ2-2	TGTGCCAGCAGCCTCCTCGCGGGAGAGGTCACCGGGGAGCTGTTTTTT	CASSLLAGEVTGELFF
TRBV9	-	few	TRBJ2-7	TGTGCCAGCAGCGTAGGTCTAGCTCTAGATGACGAGCAGTACTTC	CASSVGLALDDEQYF
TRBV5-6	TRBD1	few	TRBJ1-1	TGTGCCAGCAGCTGGCGGGACAGTATGAACACTGAAGCTTTCTTT	CASSWRDSMNTEAFF
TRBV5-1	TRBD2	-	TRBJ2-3	TGCGCCAGCAACCTAAACGGGGCGGGAGAAGGGGTTGCAGATACGCAGTATTTT	CASNLNGAGEGVADTQYF
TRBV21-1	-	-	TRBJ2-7	TGTGCCAGCAGCAAGGGACAGCCCTACGAGCAGTACTTC	CASSKGQPYEQYF
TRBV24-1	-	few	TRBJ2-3	TGTGCCACCAGTGATGAAGAGGACTACGATACGCAGTATTTT	CATSDEEDYDTQYF
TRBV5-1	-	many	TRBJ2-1	TGCGCCAGCAGCTACCCGGGACCCTCCGAACCACGCAATGAGCAGTTCTTC	CASSYPGPSEPRNEQFF